Below are 16 T cell receptor beta chains sequenced from a single sample in a study of shared clonotypes between healthy human individuals. This table comes from immunoSEQ multiplex PCR, and its TCRdb copy is limited to in-frame clones, with some not included. In the table there are 2 million to 2.5 million clones, roughly 92% of which are singletons. The sequenced sample consisted of naive CD4+ T cells from PBMCs. Subset indicated: CD45RA+ positively selected. These receptors were obtained from a young man in good health. Some clones in this sample may be carry-over from other donors' samples.

The genes are TRBV27 and TRBJ2-7; no reliable D call. CDR1 is MNHEY, CDR2 SMNVEV, per germline (reference sequence). V was clipped by 9 bases and J by 3 bases, with 9 bases between them. This CDR3 has 11 amino acids. The CDR3 DNA sequence: TGTGCCAGTCGGGCTGGCTACGAGCAGTACTTC. Its translation is CASRAGYEQYF.

This chain links TRBV5-1 with TRBJ1-1; D gene uncertain. The CDR3 has 15 residues. V shed 3 bases and J shed 2 bases, with 14 bases lying between them. Germline CDR1 and CDR2: SGHRS and YFSETQ. The CDR3 protein is CASSSSSPSNTEAFF. DNA for the CDR3: TGCGCCAGCAGCTCGTCTTCCCCTTCCAACACTGAAGCTTTCTTT.

This clone occurred once. This chain joins TRBV6-5 and TRBJ2-7; D tentatively fits TRBD1 or TRBD2 (5 bases each). The V gene's germline CDR1 is MNHEY and CDR2 SVGAGI. V shed 8 bases and J shed 3 bases, with 8 bases lying between them. The CDR3 loop spans 11 amino acids. The CDR3 reads CASGGRYEQYF. The CDR3 DNA sequence: TGTGCCAGCGGGGGACGCTACGAGCAGTACTTC.

The rearrangement links TRBV27 to TRBJ1-6, with D perhaps matching TRBD1 (5 bases). Trimming left V 5 bases short and J 0 bases short, with 14 bases between. The germline gives CDR1 MNHEY, CDR2 SMNVEV (reference sequence). The CDR3 has 17 residues. This chain's CDR3 is CASSPRGASSYNSPLHF. The CDR3 nucleotides are TGTGCCAGCAGTCCACGTGGGGCTAGCTCCTATAATTCACCCCTCCACTTT.

This chain connects TRBV11-2 to TRBJ2-7; 12 positions agree with TRBD2. The CDR3 runs to 16 residues. The germline V gene has CDR1 SGHAT and CDR2 FQNNGV. The V gene end was trimmed by 5 bases and the J gene end by 7 bases; junction bases not matched to a gene: 12. For the CDR3, the DNA is TGTGCCAGCAGCCCCCGGGGTCTAGCGGGAGGGGGGGAGCAGTACTTC. Translated, it gives CASSPRGLAGGGEQYF.

The rearrangement joins TRBV10-2 to TRBJ1-3; possibly TRBD1 for D (5 bases). The germline V gene encodes CDR1 WSHSY and CDR2 SAAADI. The CDR3 extends over 14 amino acids. The V end lost 7 bases, the J end lost 3 bases, and 13 bases lay between the germline ends. The CDR3 loop reads CASNNVQGGNTIYF. The DNA of the CDR3 is TGCGCCAGCAATAACGTTCAGGGTGGAAACACCATATATTTT.

As DNA, the CDR3 is TGTGCCAGCCGGTTCGATCTAGGGGTCAAAGAGACCCAGTACTTC. Protein sequence: CASRFDLGVKETQYF. J is TRBJ2-5 and V is TRBV2, with D possibly being TRBD1 (5 bases). Looked up from germline, CDR1 is SNHLY and CDR2 is FYNNEI. V was pared by 8 bases and J by 3 bases, with 19 bases between. CDR3 length: 15 residues.

The chain uses TRBV5-1 and TRBJ2-2; D unclear. The CDR3 runs to 15 residues. Germline V lookup: CDR1 SGHRS, CDR2 YFSETQ. V was clipped by 0 bases and J by 3 bases, with 9 bases between them. The CDR3 coding sequence is TGCGCCAGCAGCTTGGGAGAATGGGACACCGGGGAGCTGTTTTTT. This translates into CASSLGEWDTGELFF.

The chain joins TRBV5-1 to TRBJ2-1; D might be TRBD1 or TRBD2, each matching 5 bases. The CDR3 consists of 16 residues. V was trimmed by 0 bases and J by 4 bases, leaving 14 bases between them. Germline V gene data show CDR1 as SGHRS and CDR2 as YFSETQ. CDR3 coding DNA: TGCGCCAGCAGCTTGGGAGGGACGGTCGCTTACAATGAGCAGTTCTTC. It specifies CASSLGGTVAYNEQFF.

This chain joins TRBV5-1 and TRBJ1-1; D ambiguous. The V gene lost 3 bases and the J gene lost 0 bases, with 12 bases spanning the gap. The CDR3 is 15 amino acids. Germline V gene data show CDR1 as SGHRS and CDR2 as YFSETQ. This chain's CDR3 is CASSWGPDMNTEAFF. Here the CDR3 DNA reads TGCGCCAGCAGCTGGGGTCCAGATATGAACACTGAAGCTTTCTTT.

V and J are TRBV7-3 and TRBJ2-7, with D perhaps TRBD1 (5 bases). Trimming took off 1 base at V and 2 bases at J, with 12 bases between the two ends. Looked up from germline, CDR1 is SGHTA and CDR2 is FQGTGA. This CDR3 region has 15 residues. Here the CDR3 reads CASSLNPGATYEQYF. The CDR3 DNA follows: TGTGCCAGCAGCTTAAACCCTGGGGCCACCTACGAGCAGTACTTC.

The gene calls are TRBV5-4 and TRBJ2-7, with D perhaps given as TRBD1 or TRBD2 (7 bases each). V gave up 3 bases and J gave up 2 bases, with 15 bases separating them. Germline values: CDR1 SGHNT, CDR2 YYREEE (reference sequence). CDR3 length equals 15 residues. The CDR3 reads CASSSGGQGAYEQYF. The DNA for the CDR3 is TGTGCCAGCAGCTCGGGGGGCCAGGGGGCCTACGAGCAGTACTTC.

This sequence joins TRBV7-8 and TRBJ2-3; D perhaps matches TRBD2 (6 bases). This CDR3 has 14 residues. From germline, CDR1 is SGHVS and CDR2 FQNEAQ. V lost 5 bases to trimming and J lost 5 bases, with 14 bases between them. CDR3 in amino acids: CASSQFGGGDTQYF. CDR3 bases: TGTGCCAGCAGCCAGTTTGGGGGAGGAGATACGCAGTATTTT.

The chain carries TRBV29-1 and TRBJ2-3, with D tentatively TRBD2 (6 bases). The CDR3 contains 12 residues. V lost 1 base, J lost 4 bases, and 6 bases lay in between. The germline gives CDR1 SQVTM, CDR2 ANQGSEA. The CDR3 DNA reads as TGCAGCGTTGAAGCGGGAGCAGATACGCAGTATTTT. Residues: CSVEAGADTQYF.

In nucleotides, the CDR3 is TGTGCCAGCAGTTGGGAGGCGGGAGTAAGTTCCGAGCAGTTCTTC. As protein: CASSWEAGVSSEQFF. The chain employs TRBV28 and TRBJ2-1, with 7 bases matching TRBD2. Germline assignment: CDR1 MDHEN and CDR2 SYDVKM. There are 15 residues in the CDR3. J gave up 10 bases and V 4 bases, and 13 bases lay outside the gene matches.

This clone was counted a single time. The rearrangement joins TRBV2 to TRBJ2-5, with 8 bases aligning to TRBD1. J lost 5 bases, V lost 2 bases, and 4 bases had no gene match. Germline CDR1 is SNHLY and CDR2 is FYNNEI. The CDR3 extends over 14 amino acids. CDR3 protein: CASSERTGGETQYF. Here the CDR3 DNA reads TGTGCCAGCAGTGAACGTACAGGGGGGGAGACCCAGTACTTC.